The clone carrying this TCR beta chain was seen only a few times. Its antigen is not known. Method: immunoSEQ multiplex PCR; TCRdb's copy keeps in-frame clones and lacks some. The sample lists more than 9,500 clones; roughly 85% were seen once. The sample originates from a study of monozygotic twins with cystic fibrosis. Study overall: Roughly 3 micrograms of fragmented DNA underwent around 14 PCR cycles for library preparation. Study-level points and caveats: Clonality was generally low (median roughly 0.0095), higher in the most severe patients. Unrelated CF individuals shared fewer identical clonotypes than monozygotic CF twins. J usage was most co-twin-similar in 8 of 16 pairs, V in 13.

Looked up from germline, CDR1 is MNHNS and CDR2 is SASEGT. This CDR3 is built from 14 residues. The V end was cut by 10 bases, the J end by 2 bases, with 15 bases between. This TCR came from a man aged 18 to 29 with cystic fibrosis. The chain recombines TRBV6-1 with TRBJ1-5; perhaps TRBD1 as D (6 bases). The sample consisted of blood. The CDR3 nucleotides read TGTGCCACCTTACAGGGCGGAGGCAATCAGCCCCAGCATTTT. As protein: CATLQGGGNQPQHF.